The 6 T cell receptor beta chains below all came from one sample that was sequenced in a study of T-cell memory formation after mild COVID-19. TCRdb fed the 5' RACE reads into MiXCR, producing one record per CDR3 protein. The table has approximately 300,000 distinct CDR3 sequences, roughly a fifth seen once; the top ten hold over 20%. Material for sequencing was PBMCs or a T cell subset sorted from them (not recorded which). The receptors derive from a man aged 18 to 29 who had mild COVID-19 (a few samples of this study predate the infection). Cell type and time point are not known.

This rearrangement joins TRBV11-2 to TRBJ1-2; TRBD1 matches 7 bases. Trimming removed 4 bases from V and 3 bases from J; junction bases left unmatched: 5. CDR1 and CDR2 (germline): SGHAT, FQNNGV. The CDR3 spans 14 residues. The CDR3 nucleotides are TGTGCCAGCAGCTCAGGGACAGTGGACTATGGCTACACCTTC. Protein product: CASSSGTVDYGYTF.

The J gene is TRBJ2-1, the V gene TRBV29-1, with D maybe TRBD2 (7 bases). The CDR3 is 12 residues long. Germline-derived CDR1 and CDR2 are SQVTM and ANQGSEA. V was pared by 6 bases and J by 10 bases, with 16 bases between. Here the CDR3 reads CSVAPGGLEQFF. The DNA of the CDR3 is TGCAGCGTAGCCCCCGGGGGGCTCGAGCAGTTCTTC.

This chain uses TRBV24-1 with TRBJ2-3; 8 bases agree with TRBD1. Germline values: CDR1 KGHDR, CDR2 SFDVKD. CDR3 size: 13 residues. J lost 10 bases, V lost 4 bases, and 6 bases had no gene match. The CDR3 DNA follows: TGTGCCACCAGTGACCAGGACAGGGACGCGCAGTATTTT. As protein: CATSDQDRDAQYF.

Here the CDR3 reads CASSNSGQGGDTQYF. The CDR3 DNA is TGTGCCAGCAGTAACTCTGGACAGGGGGGGGATACGCAGTATTTT. The chain has TRBV2 and TRBJ2-3; 10 bases match TRBD1. In germline, CDR1 is SNHLY, CDR2 FYNNEI. The CDR3 extends over 15 amino acids. Unmatched junction bases numbered 8, after V lost 5 bases and J lost 6 bases.

This clonotype has more than one count but fewer than ten. The chain combines TRBV7-9 with TRBJ1-1, with D perhaps TRBD1 (6 bases). The CDR3 loop spans 14 amino acids. The germline V gene has CDR1 SEHNR and CDR2 FQNEAQ (reference sequence). V gave up 5 bases and J gave up 0 bases, with 10 bases separating them. CDR3 DNA: TGTGCCAGCAGCCGACAGGCTGTGAACACTGAAGCTTTCTTT. Translated: CASSRQAVNTEAFF.

This clonotype appeared many times. The chain couples TRBV28 to TRBJ2-5, with 9 bases aligning to TRBD2. CDR3 length equals 15 residues. Germline V lookup: CDR1 MDHEN, CDR2 SYDVKM. V lost 7 bases to trimming and J lost 7 bases; unmatched junction nucleotides: 13. The CDR3 DNA follows: TGTGCCAGCATGGCGGGGGGGAGGCTTATTGCGACCCAGTACTTC. Protein sequence: CASMAGGRLIATQYF.